The next 6 T cell receptor beta chains were all read from a single sample in a study of blood T cell repertoires in COVID-19. TCRdb keeps only in-frame clones here, not all; method: immunoSEQ multiplex PCR. The sample has more than 300,000 clones, 87% seen once. The specimen sequenced was peripheral blood. These receptors originate from a woman in her 50s with COVID-19, enrolled during active disease.

The genes are TRBV4-1 and TRBJ2-3; TRBD2 matches 12 bases. This CDR3 has 16 residues. Trimming took 1 base from V and 6 from J; bases not matched to a gene: 5. Germline CDR1 MGHRA, CDR2 YSYEKL. CDR3 bases: TGCGCCAGCAGCCAAGGACTAGCGGGGGCCTCGGATACGCAGTATTTT. This encodes CASSQGLAGASDTQYF.

V and J are TRBV10-3 and TRBJ2-1; D is unresolved. The germline gives CDR1 ENHRY, CDR2 SYGVKD. Trimming removed 2 bases from V and 3 bases from J, with 8 bases in between. This CDR3 comprises 14 residues. The CDR3 reads CAISESDFYNEQFF. The CDR3 region has the DNA TGTGCCATCAGTGAGAGCGACTTCTACAATGAGCAGTTCTTC.

The genes are TRBV5-4 and TRBJ1-5; D gene uncertain. Germline V CDR1 and CDR2: SGHNT, YYREEE (reference sequence). This CDR3 has 13 amino acids. The germline V and J ends were trimmed by 0 bases and 5 bases, with 6 bases remaining between them. CDR3 in amino acids: CASSLDSYQPQHF. The CDR3 nucleotides are TGTGCCAGCAGCTTGGACAGCTATCAGCCCCAGCATTTT.

For the CDR3, the DNA is TGTGCCAGCAGCTACCAACTAGCGGGAGACGAGCAGTACTTC. It specifies CASSYQLAGDEQYF. The genes are TRBV11-2 and TRBJ2-7; 11 positions agree with TRBD2. This CDR3 comprises 14 residues. Germline V gene sequence: CDR1 SGHAT, CDR2 FQNNGV. V trimming: 4 bases; J trimming: 5 bases; junction bases outside the gene matches: 4.

This sequence joins TRBV18 and TRBJ1-5; TRBD1 matches 7 bases. This CDR3 is built from 15 residues. CDR1 and CDR2 from the germline V gene are KGHSH and LQKENI. After removal of 2 bases from V and 0 bases from J, the junction contained 1 base not matched to a gene. The chain's CDR3 is CASSPDRVSNQPQHF. In nucleotides, the CDR3 is TGTGCCAGCTCACCAGACAGGGTTAGCAATCAGCCCCAGCATTTT.

This chain uses TRBV12-3 or TRBV12-4 with TRBJ1-5, with 7 nucleotides matching TRBD1. CDR3 length: 12 residues. Trimming cost V 11 bases and J 4 bases; bases outside gene matches: 5. Here the CDR3 reads CAGAGGNQPQHF. CDR3 sequence (DNA): TGTGCCGGAGCAGGGGGAAATCAGCCCCAGCATTTT.